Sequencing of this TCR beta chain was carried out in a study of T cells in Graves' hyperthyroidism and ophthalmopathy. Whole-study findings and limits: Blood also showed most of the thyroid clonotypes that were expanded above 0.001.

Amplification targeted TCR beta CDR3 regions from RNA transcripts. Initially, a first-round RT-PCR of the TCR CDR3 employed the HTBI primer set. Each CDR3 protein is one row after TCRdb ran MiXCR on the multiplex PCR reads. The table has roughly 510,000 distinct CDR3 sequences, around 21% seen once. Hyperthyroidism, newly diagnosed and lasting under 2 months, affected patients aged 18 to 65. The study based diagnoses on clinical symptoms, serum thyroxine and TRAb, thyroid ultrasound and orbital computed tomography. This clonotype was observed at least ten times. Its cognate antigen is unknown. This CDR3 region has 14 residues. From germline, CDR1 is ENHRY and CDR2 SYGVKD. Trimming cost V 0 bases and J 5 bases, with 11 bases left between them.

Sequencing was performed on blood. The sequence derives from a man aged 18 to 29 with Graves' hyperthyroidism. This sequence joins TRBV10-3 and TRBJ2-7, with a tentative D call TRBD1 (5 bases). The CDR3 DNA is TGTGCCATCAGTGAGTCGAGTCAGGACAACGAGCAGTACTTC. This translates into CAISESSQDNEQYF.